These 21 T cell receptor beta chains came from one sample sequenced in a study of blood T cells in healthy people across ages. With a J-beta primer mix and a sample-barcoded 5' primer, a second PCR ran about 7 to 11 cycles. TCRdb fed the 5' RACE reads into MiXCR, producing one record per CDR3 protein. The sample carries 650,000 to 700,000 distinct CDR3 sequences, under 65% recorded once. Sequencing was carried out using blood. The origin of the receptors is a woman aged 80 or older in good health.

This clonotype occurred many times. The V and J genes are TRBV7-9 and TRBJ1-2; TRBD1 aligns across 7 bases. This CDR3 contains 15 residues. Germline-derived CDR1 and CDR2 are SEHNR and FQNEAQ (reference sequence). V lost 10 bases to trimming and J lost 5 bases; unmatched junction nucleotides: 16. CDR3 nucleotides: TGTGCCACCGAAAGGGGGCTCCAGGAGACGTATGGCTACACCTTC. Its protein product is CATERGLQETYGYTF.

This clonotype was recorded at least ten times. The chain links TRBV12-3 or TRBV12-4 to TRBJ2-2, with D hard to call. The CDR3 sequence is 14 residues long. Trimming shortened V by 2 bases and J by 1 base, and 5 bases separated the two germline ends. Written as DNA, the CDR3 is TGTGCCAGCAGTTTACGCGAGAACACCGGGGAGCTGTTTTTT. It translates to CASSLRENTGELFF.

Comments on this clonotype: This clone may be a read error of a much larger clone one base away. The chain carries TRBV28 and TRBJ1-5, with 7 bases that match TRBD1. Germline-derived CDR1 and CDR2 are MDHEN and SYDVKM. The CDR3 consists of 15 residues. In DNA, the CDR3 is TGTGCCAGCAGCCCCCAAGGGGGCAACAATCCGCCCCAGCATTTT. Translated, it gives CASSPQGGNNPPQHF.

The chain employs TRBV6-5 and TRBJ2-1; no reliable D call. This CDR3 comprises 13 residues. The V and J ends lost 2 bases and 5 bases respectively, with 7 bases between them. Germline V lookup: CDR1 MNHEY, CDR2 SVGAGI. CDR3 sequence: CASSYVGDNEQFF. DNA for the CDR3: TGTGCCAGCAGTTACGTTGGAGACAATGAGCAGTTCTTC.

The sample holds many counts of this clonotype. CDR3 DNA: TGTGCCATCAGGGCCACAGATACGCAGTATTTT. The encoded protein is CAIRATDTQYF. The chain couples TRBV10-3 to TRBJ2-3; D call uncertain. The length of the CDR3 is 11 residues. Trimming pared 6 bases from V and 2 bases from J, leaving 3 bases between. The germline CDR1 and CDR2 sequences are ENHRY and SYGVKD.

Comment on this clonotype: A much larger clone lies one base from this, so it may be a read error. V is TRBV20-1 and J is TRBJ2-1, with 16 positions matching TRBD2. CDR1 DFQATT and CDR2 SNEGSKA come from the germline V gene (reference sequence). The length of the CDR3 is 16 residues. The ends lost 3 bases at V and 5 bases at J; junction bases unmatched: 4. The CDR3 nucleotides read TGCAGTGCTAGGGGACTAGCGGGAGGGATCAACAATGAGCAGTTCTTC. Translating it yields CSARGLAGGINNEQFF.

The chain recombines TRBV12-3 or TRBV12-4 with TRBJ2-5; 14 nucleotides match TRBD2. The CDR3 loop spans 16 amino acids. Trimming took 7 bases from V and 5 from J; bases not matched to a gene: 9. The CDR3 sequence: CASNRLAGGTRETQYF. For the CDR3, the DNA is TGTGCCAGCAACCGACTAGCGGGAGGGACCCGCGAGACCCAGTACTTC.

With respect to this clonotype: It may be a read error: a sequence one base away is much more abundant. The CDR3 loop reads CASSFLPQGTYGHTF. The CDR3 nucleotides read TGTGCCAGCAGCTTCCTCCCACAGGGCACCTATGGCCACACCTTC. The rearrangement joins TRBV7-2 to TRBJ1-2; a possible D gene is TRBD1 (6 bases). CDR3 length: 15 amino acids. Germline CDR1 is SGHTA and CDR2 is FQGNSA. The full variable domain, completed using reference TRBV7-2 and TRBJ1-2, is GAGVSQSPSNKVTEKGKDVELRCDPISGHTALYWYRQSLGQGLEFLIYFQGNSAPDKSGLPSDRFSAERTGGSVSTLTIQRTQQEDSAVYLCASSFLPQGTYGHTFGSGTRLTVV.

The chain couples TRBV29-1 to TRBJ2-1, with 9 bases aligning to TRBD2. Trimming removed 4 bases from V and 9 bases from J; junction bases left unmatched: 10. Germline loops: CDR1 SQVTM, CDR2 ANQGSEA. The CDR3 is 14 residues long. The CDR3 is CSVVSSGIFGEQFF. The DNA for the CDR3 is TGCAGCGTTGTATCTAGCGGGATTTTCGGTGAGCAGTTCTTC.

J is TRBJ2-1 and V is TRBV7-3; TRBD2 agrees at 9 bases. V gave up 2 bases and J gave up 7 bases; unmatched junction bases: 12. CDR1 SGHTA and CDR2 FQGTGA come from the germline V gene. The CDR3 consists of 17 residues. Written as DNA, the CDR3 is TGTGCCAGCAGCTTAGCCCCGGCTAGCGGGACCCCAAATGAGCAGTTCTTC. As protein: CASSLAPASGTPNEQFF.

The gene calls are TRBV4-3 and TRBJ1-2; D remains unclear. This CDR3 has 14 amino acids. CDR1 and CDR2 from the germline V gene are LGHNA and YSLEER. Trimming removed 0 bases from V and 7 bases from J, with 12 bases in between. As DNA, the CDR3 is TGCGCCAGCAGCCAAGATTTGCAGGAGGCTGGCTACACCTTC. This sequence encodes CASSQDLQEAGYTF.

Note on this clonotype: A much larger clone differs by one base, so this may be a read error. The chain uses TRBV24-1 and TRBJ2-1; 7 bases fit TRBD2. This CDR3 comprises 15 residues. Germline CDR1 is KGHDR and CDR2 is SFDVKD. Trimming took 4 bases from V and 5 from J; bases not matched to a gene: 7. The CDR3 protein is CATSESKRGNNEQFF. The CDR3 nucleotides read TGTGCCACCAGTGAGTCTAAGCGGGGAAACAATGAGCAGTTCTTC.

Regarding this clonotype: A much larger clone sits a single nucleotide away, making a read error possible. This chain joins TRBV18 and TRBJ1-4; no reliable D call. V lost 8 bases to trimming and J lost 8 bases, with 15 bases between them. The germline gives CDR1 KGHSH, CDR2 LQKENI. This CDR3 is 13 amino acids long. The CDR3 DNA sequence: TGTGCCAGCGCATCCTCGGGCAGCGAAAAACTGTTTTTT. Translated, it gives CASASSGSEKLFF.

The V gene is TRBV20-1, the J gene TRBJ2-5, with TRBD1 matching 9 bases. V lost 1 base, J lost 2 bases, and 2 bases stayed unmatched. The CDR3 sequence is 14 residues long. The germline V gene has CDR1 DFQATT and CDR2 SNEGSKA (reference sequence). CDR3 amino acids: CSARGGTGQETQYF. CDR3 nucleotides: TGCAGTGCTAGAGGAGGGACAGGGCAAGAGACCCAGTACTTC.

The chain employs TRBV20-1 and TRBJ1-5; D remains unclear. The CDR3 length is 14 residues. The germline V and J ends were trimmed by 3 bases and 1 base, with 10 bases remaining between them. In germline, CDR1 is DFQATT, CDR2 SNEGSKA (reference sequence). CDR3 amino acids: CSARQGDSNQPQHF. CDR3 bases: TGCAGTGCTAGGCAAGGAGACAGCAATCAGCCCCAGCATTTT.

The table lists this clonotype with many counts. The rearrangement uses TRBV7-9 and TRBJ2-3; D may be TRBD2 (5 bases). Germline-derived CDR1 and CDR2 are SEHNR and FQNEAQ (reference sequence). V was cut by 4 bases and J by 2 bases, with 13 bases left in between. The CDR3 has 15 residues. The DNA for the CDR3 is TGTGCCAGCAGCTACCATCGGGGAGTCACAGATACGCAGTATTTT. This codes for CASSYHRGVTDTQYF.

There are a few counts of this clonotype. The chain has TRBV14 and TRBJ1-2; the D is unclear. Germline V gene data show CDR1 as SGHDN and CDR2 as FVKESK. The CDR3 sequence is 14 residues long. Trimming cost V 4 bases and J 8 bases, with 17 bases left between them. The CDR3 coding sequence is TGTGCCAGCAGCCGAGGCCCCTTAGGGCTCGGCTACACCTTC. It yields the protein CASSRGPLGLGYTF.

This chain connects TRBV6-5 to TRBJ2-5, with TRBD2 identical over 10 bases. CDR3 length: 15 amino acids. Per the germline V gene, CDR1 is MNHEY and CDR2 is SVGAGI. With 2 bases clipped from V and 3 bases from J, the junction kept 3 bases outside the gene matches. CDR3 in amino acids: CASSYTGTSEETQYF. The CDR3 coding sequence is TGTGCCAGCAGTTACACCGGGACTAGCGAAGAGACCCAGTACTTC.

This clonotype was seen ten or more times. The chain is built from TRBV28 and TRBJ2-4, with unresolved D. Germline V gives CDR1 MDHEN, CDR2 SYDVKM. CDR3 size: 13 residues. V was clipped by 2 bases and J by 2 bases, with 4 bases between them. This chain's CDR3 is CASSLPTKNIQYF. The CDR3 region has the DNA TGTGCCAGCAGTTTACCGACCAAAAACATTCAGTACTTC.

This clonotype was picked up a small number of times. The chain has TRBV2 and TRBJ2-1, with 7 bases fitting TRBD1. This CDR3 is built from 14 residues. Trimming at V came to 3 bases and at J to 11 bases, leaving 10 bases not matched to a gene. CDR1 is SNHLY, CDR2 FYNNEI, per germline. The DNA of the CDR3 is TGTGCCAGCAGTGATCTGACAGGGACCAGTAAGCAGTTCTTC. As protein: CASSDLTGTSKQFF.

This clonotype was seen many times. V and J are TRBV20-1 and TRBJ2-7, with D tentatively TRBD2 (7 bases). Deletions cut 5 bases from V and 7 bases from J, with 15 bases between. The germline CDR1 and CDR2 sequences are DFQATT and SNEGSKA (reference sequence). The CDR3 runs to 12 residues. CDR3: CSAGGGHGEQYF. DNA for the CDR3: TGCAGTGCTGGGGGGGGACATGGTGAGCAGTACTTC.